Listed here is a single TCR beta chain. It lacks a known antigen. Nothing much larger sits one base from this clone, and base qualities are not available. The record originates from a study of human T cells and chemical hapten exposure (dated by TCRdb to about 2021). The study in broad terms: For sensitization, 2% DPC in acetone was applied to an approximately 2 cm by approximately 2 cm area of upper inner arm skin. Blood was sampled from patients pre-sensitization (week 0) and at 2, 6 and about 24 weeks after DPC sensitization. Most of the patients in the cohort were female, and the cohort covered alopecia areata with under or over 50% scalp involvement, alopecia totalis and alopecia universalis. Weekly therapeutic DPC doses were additionally applied to the scalp of patients throughout the roughly 24-week study period. Patch testing was done on the upper back using Finn chambers containing 0.01% DPC, and results were scored after 6 days according to International Contact Dermatitis Research Group standards. Blood for TCR sequencing was provided by twenty-nine alopecia patients at one to four time points (pre-sensitization, 2, 6 and 24 weeks). In alopecia patients, the study followed how the peripheral blood TCR repertoire changed in vivo over primary and secondary sensitization to diphenylcyclopropenone (DPC), a hapten. Libraries were pooled for sequencing, and per-sample TCR yields varied mainly because of small differences in library volumes within the pool.

The germline V gene encodes CDR1 DFQATT and CDR2 SNEGSKA (reference sequence). There are 16 amino acids in the CDR3, from cysteine to phenylalanine inclusive. Solely the CDR3 DNA is kept, with 48 bases framed from the first base. V is pruned by 0 bases and J by 7 bases, leaving 7 bases of the junction without a gene match. Libraries came from RACE. TCRdb shows the sequencer as NextSeq 500. Library preparation attached unique molecular identifiers to individual cDNA molecules for quantitative, reproducible TCR counting. From each blood RNA sample, both TCR alpha and TCR beta chains were sequenced. Per the source publication's procedure: A median of around 96,000 TCRs per sample was observed, with a range of about 20,000 to 750,000. V, J and CDR3 annotation of the TCR reads was carried out using the Decombinator software suite. For the PS versus PT1 abundance plots, all samples were subsampled to the same number of TCRs (28,000). Expanded TCRs were defined as absent before sensitization and observed at least eight times at the 2-week time point. TCRdb redid the processing of the public reads, applying fastp at Q25 and MiXCR, and retained in-frame beta chains. Every distinct CDR3 protein forms one entry, paired with its most common genes and DNA. The V and J calls, along with clone size, are taken from TCRdb and not from the paper's own processing. The sample records 150,000 to 200,000 distinct CDR3 sequences, approximately 20% of which are singletons. The ten largest make up approximately 6.4% of the sample.

The sample's time point label, decoded: patch test 1, 2 weeks after DPC sensitization. The treatment or condition label, as the study defines it: therapeutic diphenylcyclopropenone sensitization with weekly scalp DPC. At every patch-test visit, the blood draw took place before the patch test was put on. Patients were considered eligible if aged 18 to 70, diagnosed with alopecia and deemed suitable for DPC therapy, and patients were excluded if pregnant. Total RNA was extracted from unfractionated whole blood collected in Tempus Blood RNA tubes. General conclusions and limits of the study: DPC sensitization did not change the number of TCRs with a frequency above 1 in 1000, and there was no evidence of changes in global repertoire structure. Repeated subsampling changed both the strength of the expansion versus patch-test correlation and the threshold at which the correlation became significant. Compared with pre-sensitization or healthy control sets, expanded TCRs formed significantly more large CDR3 similarity clusters, which is consistent with antigen-driven responses. Because every patient had alopecia, a presumed autoimmune disease, the patients' immune response might differ from that of healthy individuals. A positive correlation was found between the number of PT1 expanded TCRs and patch test score, with significance reached at thresholds 8, 16 and 32 but not 4.

The specimen was whole blood, collected in connection with sensitization to the hapten diphenylcyclopropenone (DPC). The V gene is TRBV20-1 and the J gene is TRBJ2-1, and 12 junctional nucleotides match TRBD2. The clonotype originates from a woman between 45 and 65 years old with alopecia areata. Some clones in this sample may be carry-over from other donors' samples. Read as DNA, the sequence is TGCAGTGCTAGAGATCCCTGGCTAGCGGGAGGGAATGAGCAGTTCTTC. It is translated as CSARDPWLAGGNEQFF.